This T cell receptor beta chain appears in the sequencing data of a study of OX40 agonist ivuxolimab in advanced cancers. Libraries were prepared by immunoSEQ multiplex PCR; TCRdb keeps only in-frame clonotypes and omits some of them. The table records fewer than 85,000 clones, roughly 76% of them present only once. V was clipped by 8 bases and J by 3 bases, with 17 bases between them. This CDR3 region has 14 residues. From germline, CDR1 is SQVTM and CDR2 ANQGSEA. Sequenced here: CD4+ or CD8+ T cells sorted from blood, sampled in a trial of the OX40 agonist ivuxolimab. The chain links TRBV29-1 to TRBJ2-1, with D tentatively TRBD1 (5 bases). The clonotype was recovered from an adult with an advanced solid tumor such as melanoma, head and neck, liver or kidney cancer. In nucleotides, the CDR3 is TGCAGCAGTCAGGGCCAGGGAATCTACAATGAGCAGTTCTTC. This encodes CSSQGQGIYNEQFF.